These 5 T cell receptor beta chains share one sample of origin, sequenced in a study of blood T cell repertoires in COVID-19. Repertoires were generated with immunoSEQ multiplex PCR, while TCRdb's copy carries only in-frame clones and drops some. The table records about 170,000 clones, roughly 80% of them present only once. Sample: peripheral blood. All receptors derive from a woman aged 40 to 50 with COVID-19, enrolled during active disease.

This clone was seen once. The chain joins TRBV19 to TRBJ2-1; TRBD2 matches 10 bases. This CDR3 spans 14 amino acids. Germline CDR1 reads LNHDA; CDR2 reads SQIVND (reference sequence). V trimming: 1 base; J trimming: 8 bases; junction bases outside the gene matches: 2. The CDR3 region is CASSIASGGYEQFF. The CDR3 DNA follows: TGTGCCAGTAGTATAGCTAGCGGGGGCTATGAGCAGTTCTTC.

This clone showed up just once. CDR3 coding DNA: TGTGCCAGCAGCCAACTATACAATGAGCAGTTCTTC. This translates into CASSQLYNEQFF. The chain links TRBV3-1 (or the pseudogene TRBV3-2) to TRBJ2-1; D gene ambiguous. The length of the CDR3 is 12 residues. V was clipped by 2 bases and J by 4 bases, with 3 bases between them. Per the germline V gene, CDR1 is LGHDT and CDR2 is YNNKEL (reference sequence).

The V gene is TRBV19, the J gene TRBJ2-2; D perhaps matches TRBD1 (6 bases). V gave up 2 bases and J gave up 7 bases, with 11 bases separating them. Germline assignment: CDR1 LNHDA and CDR2 SQIVND (reference sequence). The CDR3 is 14 residues long. This CDR3 reads CASSIQGTDGELFF. Here the CDR3 DNA reads TGTGCCAGTAGTATACAGGGGACCGACGGGGAGCTGTTTTTT.

The chain couples TRBV3-1 (or the pseudogene TRBV3-2) to TRBJ2-1; TRBD2 agrees at 9 bases. V shed 1 base, J shed 5 bases, and the junction held 6 bases outside the gene matches. CDR1 and CDR2 from the germline V gene are LGHDT and YNNKEL (reference sequence). The CDR3 loop spans 16 amino acids. Here the CDR3 reads CASSQGLAEYHNEQFF. CDR3 coding DNA: TGTGCCAGCAGCCAAGGACTAGCGGAATATCACAATGAGCAGTTCTTC.

Only a few counts were recorded for this clone. The rearrangement links TRBV6-2 or TRBV6-3 to TRBJ1-4; D gene uncertain. The germline V gene has CDR1 MNHEY and CDR2 SVGEGT. The CDR3 contains 16 residues. The V and J ends lost 3 bases and 7 bases respectively, with 18 bases between them. The CDR3 nucleotides read TGTGCCAGCAGTTATAGCCCGATGAGACGGAGTGAAAAACTGTTTTTT. Protein sequence: CASSYSPMRRSEKLFF.